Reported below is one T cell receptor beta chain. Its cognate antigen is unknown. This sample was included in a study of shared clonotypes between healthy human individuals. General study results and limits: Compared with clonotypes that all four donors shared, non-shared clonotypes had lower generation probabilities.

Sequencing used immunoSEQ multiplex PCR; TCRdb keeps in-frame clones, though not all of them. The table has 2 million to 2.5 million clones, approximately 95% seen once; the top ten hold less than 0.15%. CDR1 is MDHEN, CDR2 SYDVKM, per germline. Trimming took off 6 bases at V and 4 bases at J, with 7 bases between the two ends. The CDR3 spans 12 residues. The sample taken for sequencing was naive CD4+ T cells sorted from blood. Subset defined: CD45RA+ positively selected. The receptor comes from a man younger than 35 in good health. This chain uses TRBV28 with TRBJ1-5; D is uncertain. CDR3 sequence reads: CASRSLNQPQHF. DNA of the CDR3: TGTGCCAGCAGATCGCTTAATCAGCCCCAGCATTTT.